The next 17 T cell receptor beta chains were all read from a single sample in a study of T-cell reconstitution after alpha-beta-depleted transplantation in children. The TCRbeta library was prepared with unique molecular identifiers. From the PCR reads, TCRdb called clonotypes with MiXCR, one entry per CDR3 protein. The data contain under 100,000 distinct CDR3 sequences, 15% to 19% of them singletons. This specimen was PBMCs, mostly from graft donor cells, taken 180 days after TCRalphabeta/CD19-depleted stem cell transplant. Receptors were obtained from a male patient aged 2-10 years who had a stem cell transplant for acute lymphoblastic leukemia, so the T cells may come from the graft donor.

This clonotype showed up just a few times. V usage is TRBV10-3 and J usage is TRBJ2-7; D unclear. The germline CDR1 and CDR2 sequences are ENHRY and SYGVKD. CDR3 length equals 15 residues. Trimming took 4 bases from V and 0 from J, leaving 13 bases between them. CDR3 sequence reads: CAISATESGSYEQYF. CDR3 sequence (DNA): TGTGCCATCAGTGCTACAGAGTCCGGCTCCTACGAGCAGTACTTC.

This rearrangement joins TRBV7-7 to TRBJ2-7; 10 bases map to TRBD1. CDR1 is SSHAT and CDR2 is FNYEAQ in the germline V gene (reference sequence). V lost 5 bases and J lost 2; bases outside the gene matches: 18. The CDR3 runs 19 residues. The CDR3 DNA reads as TGTGCCAGCAGCCCGCCCTGGGACAGGGGTATCCCGTTCGCCTACGAGCAGTACTTC. Its protein product is CASSPPWDRGIPFAYEQYF.

Comments on this clonotype: Possible read error: a much larger clone is one base away. The chain couples TRBV15 to TRBJ1-2; tentative D call: TRBD1 (5 bases). V was cut by 6 bases and J by 1 base, with 12 bases left in between. Germline CDR1 and CDR2: LNHNV and YYDKDF (reference sequence). There are 14 residues in the CDR3. CDR3 coding DNA: TGTGCCACCAGTCGGCGGGGGGTTAACTATGGCTACACCTTC. This sequence encodes CATSRRGVNYGYTF.

This clonotype was counted ten times or more. The chain has TRBV7-2 and TRBJ2-5, with TRBD1 matching over 7 bases. The CDR3 is 16 residues long. After removal of 6 bases from V and 0 bases from J, the junction contained 10 bases not matched to a gene. CDR1 is SGHTA, CDR2 FQGNSA, per germline. CDR3 nucleotides: TGTGCCAGCAGTCGTATTCTACAGGGGTACCAAGAGACCCAGTACTTC. Translated: CASSRILQGYQETQYF.

There are many counts of this clonotype. The V call is TRBV20-1, the J call TRBJ2-1; D is unresolved. CDR1 and CDR2 (germline): DFQATT, SNEGSKA (reference sequence). The CDR3 runs to 11 residues. Trimming pared 1 base from V and 4 bases from J, leaving 2 bases between. As DNA, the CDR3 is TGCAGTGCTAGAGTTTACAATGAGCAGTTCTTC. Protein: CSARVYNEQFF.

This clonotype came up a few times. The chain combines TRBV7-9 with TRBJ1-1, with D possibly matching TRBD1 (5 bases). Germline CDR1 is SEHNR and CDR2 is FQNEAQ (reference sequence). Trimming removed 5 bases at V and 0 bases at J, with 10 bases between. The CDR3 is 14 residues long. The CDR3 DNA reads as TGTGCCAGCAGCCTCGACAGTATGAACACTGAAGCTTTCTTT. It is translated as CASSLDSMNTEAFF.

This clonotype was observed once. One end of the junction does not line up with germline, which may come from a read error. J is TRBJ1-2 and V is TRBV29-1, with a weak D call TRBD1 (6 bases). Germline CDR1 SQVTM, CDR2 ANQGSEA. The CDR3 is made up of 13 amino acids. The CDR3 loop is CSVEWGRGYGDTF. CDR3 sequence (DNA): TGCAGCGTTGAATGGGGGCGCGGCTATGGCGACACCTTC.

There are a few counts of this clonotype. V is TRBV9 and J is TRBJ2-3; 9 bases fit TRBD2. CDR3 length: 16 residues. From germline, CDR1 is SGDLS and CDR2 YYNGEE. The V gene end was trimmed by 3 bases and the J gene end by 2 bases; junction bases not matched to a gene: 7. CDR3 loop: CASSALSGGITDTQYF. The CDR3, as DNA: TGTGCCAGCAGCGCCCTCAGCGGGGGGATCACAGATACGCAGTATTTT.

The J gene is TRBJ2-5, the V gene TRBV6-1; either TRBD1 or TRBD2 may fit D (5 bases each). Germline V lookup: CDR1 MNHNS, CDR2 SASEGT. V was trimmed by 5 bases and J by 2 bases, leaving 12 bases between them. This CDR3 spans 14 amino acids. The CDR3 sequence: CASSLPGRQETQYF. The CDR3 DNA follows: TGTGCCAGCAGTCTCCCGGGACGACAAGAGACCCAGTACTTC.

This clonotype has a handful of counts. J is TRBJ2-7 and V is TRBV5-1, with TRBD1 matching over 9 bases. Germline V gene sequence: CDR1 SGHRS, CDR2 YFSETQ. Losses at the gene ends were 4 bases for V and 4 bases for J; bases not matched to a gene: 12. This CDR3 region has 16 residues. The CDR3 coding sequence is TGCGCCAGCAGCCTCAGCGTGGGAGACAGGGGGTACGAGCAGTACTTC. It encodes CASSLSVGDRGYEQYF.

This clonotype was recorded a few times. This chain joins TRBV5-5 and TRBJ2-3, with D hard to call. Germline loops: CDR1 SGHKS, CDR2 YYEKEE (reference sequence). Trimming took off 4 bases at V and 2 bases at J, with 5 bases between the two ends. The CDR3 length is 12 residues. The CDR3 bases are TGTGCCAGCAGCGGGGTCACAGATACGCAGTATTTT. It is translated as CASSGVTDTQYF. Full variable domain (rest looked up from reference TRBV5-5 and TRBJ2-3): DAGVTQSPTHLIKTRGQQVTLRCSPISGHKSVSWYQQVLGQGPQFIFQYYEKEERGRGNFPDRFSARQFPNYSSELNVNALLLGDSALYLCASSGVTDTQYFGPGTRLTVL.

This clonotype was seen more than once but under ten times. This chain connects TRBV12-3 or TRBV12-4 to TRBJ1-4, with 12 bases identical to TRBD1. There are 17 residues in the CDR3. V was pared by 6 bases and J by 6 bases, with 11 bases of the junction left unmatched. The CDR3 DNA reads TGTGCCAGCAGCCAAGGGGACAGGGGGCTTGTCGATGAAAAACTGTTTTTT. Translating gives CASSQGDRGLVDEKLFF.

This clonotype was seen more than once but under ten times. The J gene is TRBJ2-7, the V gene TRBV5-1; D remains ambiguous. This CDR3 region has 15 residues. Germline CDR1 is SGHRS and CDR2 is YFSETQ. With 0 bases removed from V and 1 base from J, the gap between germline ends came to 11 bases. The CDR3 is CASSLEARGSYEQYF. Here the CDR3 DNA reads TGCGCCAGCAGCTTGGAGGCACGTGGTTCCTACGAGCAGTACTTC.

This chain joins TRBV5-1 and TRBJ2-7; D may be TRBD1 (6 bases). This CDR3 spans 12 amino acids. V shed 8 bases and J shed 0 bases, with 9 bases lying between them. Germline V gene lookup returns CDR1 SGHRS and CDR2 YFSETQ. In DNA, the CDR3 is TGCGCCAGTACAGGGAGCTCCTACGAGCAGTACTTC. It is translated as CASTGSSYEQYF.

The chain employs TRBV6-2 or TRBV6-3 and TRBJ1-5, with TRBD1 as a possible D gene (6 bases). CDR3 length equals 14 residues. CDR1 and CDR2 from the germline V gene are MNHEY and SVGEGT. Trimming left V 2 bases short and J 7 bases short, with 12 bases between. The CDR3 here is CASSYLDRGQPQHF. The CDR3 DNA reads TGTGCCAGCAGTTACCTGGACAGAGGGCAGCCCCAGCATTTT.

This clonotype was seen only a few times. This sequence joins TRBV12-3 or TRBV12-4 and TRBJ2-5; 9 positions agree with TRBD2. Trimming at V came to 3 bases and at J to 3 bases, leaving 2 bases not matched to a gene. The CDR3 covers 14 residues. The CDR3 reads CASSFGGGEETQYF. Written as DNA, the CDR3 is TGTGCCAGCAGTTTCGGCGGGGGGGAAGAGACCCAGTACTTC.

The rearrangement links TRBV3-1 to TRBJ2-7; D uncertain. The V end was cut by 4 bases, the J end by 8 bases, with 15 bases between. CDR3 length: 13 amino acids. From germline, CDR1 is LGHDT and CDR2 YNNKEL (reference sequence). The DNA of the CDR3 is TGTGCCAGCAGCCCGAACCTCCCCTTCCAGCAGTACTTC. This gives the protein CASSPNLPFQQYF.